Each of the 10 T cell receptor beta chains below was sequenced from the same sample in a study of CD8+ T cells in alopecia areata. Treatment described: oral pan-JAK inhibitor, 5-10 mg twice daily. Sequencing relied on a cDNA template that was reverse transcribed from extracted RNA. Some clones are missing from TCRdb's copy, which holds only in-frame ones; the method was immunoSEQ multiplex PCR. The sample lists a few hundred thousand clones, around two fifths occurring once. Specimen: CD4+ T cells sorted from blood, collected around week 36, from a patient treated with tofacitinib. All receptors come from a human donor with alopecia areata.

The genes are TRBV4-1 and TRBJ2-1, with 10 positions matching TRBD2. This CDR3 region has 16 residues. Germline trimming cut 4 bases from V and 7 bases from J; bases unmatched to any gene: 10. CDR1 and CDR2 from the germline V gene are MGHRA and YSYEKL. CDR3 sequence reads: CASSLDPSGSRNEQFF. DNA of the CDR3: TGCGCCAGCAGCCTAGACCCTAGCGGGAGTAGGAATGAGCAGTTCTTC.

This chain connects TRBV7-2 to TRBJ1-2; unclear D gene. CDR3 length: 13 residues. V lost 4 bases, J lost 3 bases, and 9 bases lay in between. The V gene's germline CDR1 is SGHTA and CDR2 FQGNSA. CDR3 loop: CASSSDGHYGYTF. CDR3 in DNA: TGTGCCAGCAGCTCCGACGGACACTATGGCTACACCTTC. Full variable domain (rest looked up from reference TRBV7-2 and TRBJ1-2): GAGVSQSPSNKVTEKGKDVELRCDPISGHTALYWYRQSLGQGLEFLIYFQGNSAPDKSGLPSDRFSAERTGGSVSTLTIQRTQQEDSAVYLCASSSDGHYGYTFGSGTRLTVV.

In its sample, this clone was seen a few times. The rearrangement links TRBV11-2 to TRBJ2-5; 8 bases agree with TRBD2. J gave up 5 bases and V 5 bases, and 7 bases lay outside the gene matches. The CDR3 is 14 residues long. Germline lookup yields CDR1 SGHAT and CDR2 FQNNGV. CDR3 protein: CASSQSSGLETQYF. The CDR3 nucleotides read TGTGCCAGCAGCCAATCTAGCGGGTTGGAGACCCAGTACTTC.

The chain is built from TRBV4-3 and TRBJ2-1; D call uncertain. V was cut by 5 bases and J by 8 bases, with 16 bases left in between. The CDR3 loop spans 14 amino acids. Germline-derived CDR1 and CDR2 are LGHNA and YSLEER. Written as DNA, the CDR3 is TGCGCCAGCAGCTCATCGGCAGCACGGGATGAGCAGTTCTTC. Protein: CASSSSAARDEQFF.

The chain recombines TRBV30 with TRBJ2-5; 9 bases are shared with TRBD1. V lost 3 bases, J lost 7 bases, and 9 bases stayed unmatched. The CDR3 spans 14 residues. Germline assignment: CDR1 GTSNPN and CDR2 SVGIG (reference sequence). The CDR3 nucleotides are TGTGCCTGGAGACTTCCGGGACAGGGAGCGACCCAGTACTTC. Translated: CAWRLPGQGATQYF.

The rearrangement joins TRBV7-2 to TRBJ2-2, with a weak D call TRBD1 (5 bases). Trimming took 5 bases from V and 1 from J, leaving 8 bases between them. Germline lookup yields CDR1 SGHTA and CDR2 FQGNSA. This CDR3 has 14 amino acids. CDR3 sequence: CASSATGNTGELFF. Written as DNA, the CDR3 is TGTGCCAGCAGCGCCACAGGGAACACCGGGGAGCTGTTTTTT.

This clone has more than one count but fewer than ten. The rearrangement joins TRBV29-1 to TRBJ2-1; D unclear. The germline V gene encodes CDR1 SQVTM and CDR2 ANQGSEA. This CDR3 has 11 residues. Deletions cut 3 bases from V and 10 bases from J, with 10 bases between. DNA for the CDR3: TGCAGCGTTGAGCCCGAGTACGAGCAGTTCTTC. This encodes CSVEPEYEQFF.

CDR3 protein: CASSLDRTGVDEQYF. The CDR3 DNA reads TGCGCCAGCAGCTTGGATCGGACAGGGGTGGACGAGCAGTACTTC. This chain joins TRBV5-1 and TRBJ2-7; 9 nucleotides agree with TRBD1. CDR3 size: 15 residues. Trimming cost V 0 bases and J 5 bases; bases outside gene matches: 6. Germline CDR1 SGHRS, CDR2 YFSETQ.

The chain combines TRBV30 with TRBJ2-2; D not resolved. CDR3 length equals 16 residues. V lost 3 bases and J 0 bases, leaving 14 bases between the germline ends. CDR1 is GTSNPN, CDR2 SVGIG, per germline (reference sequence). Here the CDR3 reads CAWSSPSHANTGELFF. In DNA, the CDR3 is TGTGCCTGGAGCTCCCCGTCTCACGCGAACACCGGGGAGCTGTTTTTT.

The V and J genes are TRBV4-1 and TRBJ2-7; 12 bases agree with TRBD2. Unmatched junction bases numbered 4, after V lost 0 bases and J lost 4 bases. This CDR3 contains 16 residues. CDR1 MGHRA and CDR2 YSYEKL come from the germline V gene. CDR3 amino acids: CASSQDGLAGLYEQYF. DNA of the CDR3: TGCGCCAGCAGCCAAGATGGACTAGCGGGACTTTACGAGCAGTACTTC.